What follows is one T cell receptor beta chain and its context. The sample belongs to a study of shared clonotypes between healthy human individuals. Sequencing used immunoSEQ multiplex PCR; TCRdb keeps in-frame clones, though not all of them. Of about 550,000 clones listed, nearly 97% were seen once; the top ten hold less than 0.13%. Germline values: CDR1 MNHEY, CDR2 SMNVEV (reference sequence). The CDR3 has 14 amino acids. Trimming pared 2 bases from V and 7 bases from J, leaving 15 bases between. CD45RO negativity and positive selection for CCR7 defined naive CD8 cells, a population that excluded terminally differentiated effector memory CD45RA+ cells.

The sample taken for sequencing was naive CD8+ T cells sorted from blood. The chain combines TRBV27 with TRBJ2-7; D unclear. This receptor was taken from a woman between 25 and 40 years old in good health. CDR3 sequence: CASSLRRNLLEQYF. The CDR3, as DNA: TGTGCCAGCAGTTTACGTAGAAACTTACTTGAGCAGTACTTC.